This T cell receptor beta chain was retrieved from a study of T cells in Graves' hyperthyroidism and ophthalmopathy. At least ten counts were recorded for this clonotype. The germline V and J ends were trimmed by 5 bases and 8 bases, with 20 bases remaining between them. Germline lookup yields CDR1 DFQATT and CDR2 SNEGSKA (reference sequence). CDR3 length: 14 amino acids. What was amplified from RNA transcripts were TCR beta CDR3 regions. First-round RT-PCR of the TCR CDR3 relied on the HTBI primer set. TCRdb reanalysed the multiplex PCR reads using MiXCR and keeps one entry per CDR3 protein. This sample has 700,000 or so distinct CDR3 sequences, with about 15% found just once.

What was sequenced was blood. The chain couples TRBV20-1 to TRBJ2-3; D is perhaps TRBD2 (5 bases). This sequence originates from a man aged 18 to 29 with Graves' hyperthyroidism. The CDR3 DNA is TGCAGTGCTGGAGGTACTTCCTTCGCCGGTACGCAGTATTTT. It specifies CSAGGTSFAGTQYF.